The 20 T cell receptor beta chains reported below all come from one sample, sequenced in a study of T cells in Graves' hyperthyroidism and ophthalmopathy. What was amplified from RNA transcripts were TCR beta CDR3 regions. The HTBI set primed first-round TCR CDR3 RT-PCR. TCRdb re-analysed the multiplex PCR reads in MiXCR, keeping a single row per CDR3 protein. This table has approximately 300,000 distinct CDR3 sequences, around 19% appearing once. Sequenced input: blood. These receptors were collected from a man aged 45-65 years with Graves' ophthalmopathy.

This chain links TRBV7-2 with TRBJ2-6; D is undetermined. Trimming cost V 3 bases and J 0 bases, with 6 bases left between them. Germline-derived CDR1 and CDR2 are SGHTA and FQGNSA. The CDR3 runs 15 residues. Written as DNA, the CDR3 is TGTGCCAGCAGCTTCCAACACTCTGGGGCCAACGTCCTGACTTTC. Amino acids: CASSFQHSGANVLTF.

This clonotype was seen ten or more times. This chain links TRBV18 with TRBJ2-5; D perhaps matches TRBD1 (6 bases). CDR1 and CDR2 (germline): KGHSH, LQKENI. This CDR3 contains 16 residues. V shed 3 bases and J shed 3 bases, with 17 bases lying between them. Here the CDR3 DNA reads TGTGCCAGCTCACCCAGAGGACAGTCCCTAAAAGAGACCCAGTACTTC. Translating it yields CASSPRGQSLKETQYF.

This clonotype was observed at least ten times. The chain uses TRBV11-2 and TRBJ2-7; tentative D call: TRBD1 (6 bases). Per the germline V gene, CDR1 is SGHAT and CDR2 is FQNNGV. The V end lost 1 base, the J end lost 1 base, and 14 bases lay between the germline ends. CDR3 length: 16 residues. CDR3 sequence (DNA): TGTGCCAGCAGCTTAGCAGGACAGCCTAGATCCTACGAGCAGTACTTC. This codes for CASSLAGQPRSYEQYF.

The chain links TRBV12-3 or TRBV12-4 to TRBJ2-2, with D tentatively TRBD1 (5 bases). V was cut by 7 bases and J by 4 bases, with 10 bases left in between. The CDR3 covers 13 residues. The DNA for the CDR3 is TGTGCCAGCACCCTGACAGCCACCGGGGAGCTGTTTTTT. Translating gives CASTLTATGELFF.

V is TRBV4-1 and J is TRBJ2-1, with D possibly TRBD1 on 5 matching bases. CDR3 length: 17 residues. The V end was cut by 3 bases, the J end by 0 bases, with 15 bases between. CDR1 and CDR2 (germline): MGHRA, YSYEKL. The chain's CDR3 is CASSHQGPTSSYNEQFF. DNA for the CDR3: TGCGCCAGCAGCCATCAGGGCCCTACCAGCTCCTACAATGAGCAGTTCTTC.

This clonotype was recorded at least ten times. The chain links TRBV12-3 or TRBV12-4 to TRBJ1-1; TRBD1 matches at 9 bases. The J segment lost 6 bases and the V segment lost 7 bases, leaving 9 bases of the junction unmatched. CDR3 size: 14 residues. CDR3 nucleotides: TGTGCCAGCATCCAAACAGGGGGCGCATCTGAAGCTTTCTTT. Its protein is CASIQTGGASEAFF.

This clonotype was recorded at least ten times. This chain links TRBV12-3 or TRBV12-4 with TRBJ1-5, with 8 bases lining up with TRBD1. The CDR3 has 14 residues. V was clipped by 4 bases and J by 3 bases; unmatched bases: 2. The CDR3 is CASSSGQVNQPQHF. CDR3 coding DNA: TGTGCCAGCAGTTCGGGACAGGTCAATCAGCCCCAGCATTTT.

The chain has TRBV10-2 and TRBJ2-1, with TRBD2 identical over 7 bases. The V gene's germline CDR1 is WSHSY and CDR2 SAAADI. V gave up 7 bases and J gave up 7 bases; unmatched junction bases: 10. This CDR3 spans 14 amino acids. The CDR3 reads CASTRVSGINEQFF. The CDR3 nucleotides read TGCGCCAGCACTCGAGTGAGCGGGATAAATGAGCAGTTCTTC.

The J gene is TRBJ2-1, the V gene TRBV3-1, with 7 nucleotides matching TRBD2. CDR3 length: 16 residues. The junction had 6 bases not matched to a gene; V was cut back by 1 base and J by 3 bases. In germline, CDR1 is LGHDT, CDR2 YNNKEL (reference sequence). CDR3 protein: CASSQVGEGLYNEQFF. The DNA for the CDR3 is TGTGCCAGCAGCCAAGTGGGGGAGGGCCTCTACAATGAGCAGTTCTTC.

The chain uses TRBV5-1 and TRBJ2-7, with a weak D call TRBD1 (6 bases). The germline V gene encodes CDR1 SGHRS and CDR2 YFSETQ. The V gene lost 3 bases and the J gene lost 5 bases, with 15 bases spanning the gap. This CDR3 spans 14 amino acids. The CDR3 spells CASSSIPGQDEQYF. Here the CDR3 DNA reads TGCGCCAGCAGCTCAATTCCGGGACAAGACGAGCAGTACTTC.

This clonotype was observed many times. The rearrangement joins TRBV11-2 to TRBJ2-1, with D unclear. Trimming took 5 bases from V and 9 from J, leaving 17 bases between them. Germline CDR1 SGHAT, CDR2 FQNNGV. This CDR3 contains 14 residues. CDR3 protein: CASSPRNWLAEQFF. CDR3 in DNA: TGTGCCAGCAGCCCCCGGAACTGGTTAGCTGAGCAGTTCTTC. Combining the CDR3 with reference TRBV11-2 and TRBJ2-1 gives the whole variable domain EAGVAQSPRYKIIEKRQSVAFWCNPISGHATLYWYQQILGQGPKLLIQFQNNGVVDDSQLPKDRFSAERLKGVDSTLKIQPAKLEDSAVYLCASSPRNWLAEQFFGPGTRLTVL.

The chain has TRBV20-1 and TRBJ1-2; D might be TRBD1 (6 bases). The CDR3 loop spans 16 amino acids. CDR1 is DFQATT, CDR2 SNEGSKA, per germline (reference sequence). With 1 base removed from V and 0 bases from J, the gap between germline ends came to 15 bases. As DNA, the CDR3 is TGCAGTGCTAGAGTCCTAAGGGGACACCCTAACTATGGCTACACCTTC. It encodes CSARVLRGHPNYGYTF.

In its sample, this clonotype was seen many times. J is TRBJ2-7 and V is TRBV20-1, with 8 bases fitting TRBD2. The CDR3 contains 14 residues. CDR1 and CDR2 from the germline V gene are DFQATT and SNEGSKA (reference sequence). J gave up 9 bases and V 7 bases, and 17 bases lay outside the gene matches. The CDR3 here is CSVALGTRGSGQYF. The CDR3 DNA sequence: TGCAGTGTTGCCTTGGGGACTAGGGGCTCCGGGCAGTACTTC.

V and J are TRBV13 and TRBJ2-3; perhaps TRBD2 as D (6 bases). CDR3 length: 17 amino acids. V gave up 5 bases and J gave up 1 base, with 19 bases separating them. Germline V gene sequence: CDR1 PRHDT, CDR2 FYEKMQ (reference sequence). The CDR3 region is CASSASLAEGGTDTQYF. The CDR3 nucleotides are TGTGCCAGCAGCGCTAGCCTCGCGGAGGGCGGCACAGATACGCAGTATTTT.

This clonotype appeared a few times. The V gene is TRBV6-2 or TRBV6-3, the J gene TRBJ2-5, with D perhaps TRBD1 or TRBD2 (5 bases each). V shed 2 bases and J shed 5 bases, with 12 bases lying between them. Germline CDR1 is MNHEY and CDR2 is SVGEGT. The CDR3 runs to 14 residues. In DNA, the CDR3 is TGTGCCAGCAGTTACCGAGGGGTGGATGAGACCCAGTACTTC. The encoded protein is CASSYRGVDETQYF.

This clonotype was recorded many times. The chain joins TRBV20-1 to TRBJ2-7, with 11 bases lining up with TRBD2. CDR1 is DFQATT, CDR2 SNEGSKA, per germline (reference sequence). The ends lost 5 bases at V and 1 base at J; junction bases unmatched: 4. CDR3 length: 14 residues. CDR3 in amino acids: CSAYRLAGSYEQYF. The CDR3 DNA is TGCAGTGCTTATAGACTAGCGGGATCCTACGAGCAGTACTTC.

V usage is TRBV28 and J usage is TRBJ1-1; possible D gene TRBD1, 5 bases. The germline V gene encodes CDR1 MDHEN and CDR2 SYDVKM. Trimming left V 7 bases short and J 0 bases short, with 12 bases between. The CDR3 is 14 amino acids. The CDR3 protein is CASMSGALNTEAFF. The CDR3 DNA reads TGTGCCAGCATGAGTGGGGCCTTGAACACTGAAGCTTTCTTT.

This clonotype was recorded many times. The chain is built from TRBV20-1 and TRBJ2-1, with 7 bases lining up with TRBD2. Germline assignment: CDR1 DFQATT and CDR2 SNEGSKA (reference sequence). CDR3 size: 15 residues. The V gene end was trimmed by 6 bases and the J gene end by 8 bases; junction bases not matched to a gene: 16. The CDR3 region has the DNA TGCAGTGCCAGCAATATGGGGAGGGGTGAACATGAGCAGTTCTTC. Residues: CSASNMGRGEHEQFF.

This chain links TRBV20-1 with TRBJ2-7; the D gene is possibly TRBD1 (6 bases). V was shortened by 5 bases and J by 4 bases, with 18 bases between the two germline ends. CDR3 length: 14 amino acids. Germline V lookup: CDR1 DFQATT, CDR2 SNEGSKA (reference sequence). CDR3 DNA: TGCAGTGCTCCTCACACAGGGCAAGTTTACGAGCAGTACTTC. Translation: CSAPHTGQVYEQYF.

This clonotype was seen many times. The CDR3 bases are TGCGCCAGCAGCGCGGCCGGGACTAGCGGATACAATGAGCAGTTCTTC. Residues: CASSAAGTSGYNEQFF. The rearrangement uses TRBV5-1 and TRBJ2-1; TRBD2 matches at 11 bases. J gave up 4 bases and V 4 bases, and 7 bases lay outside the gene matches. Germline assignment: CDR1 SGHRS and CDR2 YFSETQ. The CDR3 sequence is 16 residues long. The full variable domain, completed using reference TRBV5-1 and TRBJ2-1, is KAGVTQTPRYLIKTRGQQVTLSCSPISGHRSVSWYQQTPGQGLQFLFEYFSETQRNKGNFPGRFSGRQFSNSRSEMNVSTLELGDSALYLCASSAAGTSGYNEQFFGPGTRLTVL.